The clone carrying this T cell receptor beta chain was observed a handful of times. The record originates from a study of blood T cell repertoires in COVID-19. Sequencing used immunoSEQ multiplex PCR; TCRdb keeps in-frame clones, though not all of them. This sample has under 250,000 clones, with about four fifths found just once. The CDR3 has 15 amino acids. Germline V CDR1 and CDR2: LNHDA, SQIVND (reference sequence). Germline trimming cut 1 base from V and 3 bases from J; bases unmatched to any gene: 3. The TCR sequence derives from a man aged 35 to 55 with active or convalescent COVID-19. The gene calls are TRBV19 and TRBJ2-3; 8 bases fit TRBD2. Sequencing input: peripheral blood. CDR3 sequence (DNA): TGTGCCAGTAGTATAGGGACTAGCTTTACAGATACGCAGTATTTT. This codes for CASSIGTSFTDTQYF.